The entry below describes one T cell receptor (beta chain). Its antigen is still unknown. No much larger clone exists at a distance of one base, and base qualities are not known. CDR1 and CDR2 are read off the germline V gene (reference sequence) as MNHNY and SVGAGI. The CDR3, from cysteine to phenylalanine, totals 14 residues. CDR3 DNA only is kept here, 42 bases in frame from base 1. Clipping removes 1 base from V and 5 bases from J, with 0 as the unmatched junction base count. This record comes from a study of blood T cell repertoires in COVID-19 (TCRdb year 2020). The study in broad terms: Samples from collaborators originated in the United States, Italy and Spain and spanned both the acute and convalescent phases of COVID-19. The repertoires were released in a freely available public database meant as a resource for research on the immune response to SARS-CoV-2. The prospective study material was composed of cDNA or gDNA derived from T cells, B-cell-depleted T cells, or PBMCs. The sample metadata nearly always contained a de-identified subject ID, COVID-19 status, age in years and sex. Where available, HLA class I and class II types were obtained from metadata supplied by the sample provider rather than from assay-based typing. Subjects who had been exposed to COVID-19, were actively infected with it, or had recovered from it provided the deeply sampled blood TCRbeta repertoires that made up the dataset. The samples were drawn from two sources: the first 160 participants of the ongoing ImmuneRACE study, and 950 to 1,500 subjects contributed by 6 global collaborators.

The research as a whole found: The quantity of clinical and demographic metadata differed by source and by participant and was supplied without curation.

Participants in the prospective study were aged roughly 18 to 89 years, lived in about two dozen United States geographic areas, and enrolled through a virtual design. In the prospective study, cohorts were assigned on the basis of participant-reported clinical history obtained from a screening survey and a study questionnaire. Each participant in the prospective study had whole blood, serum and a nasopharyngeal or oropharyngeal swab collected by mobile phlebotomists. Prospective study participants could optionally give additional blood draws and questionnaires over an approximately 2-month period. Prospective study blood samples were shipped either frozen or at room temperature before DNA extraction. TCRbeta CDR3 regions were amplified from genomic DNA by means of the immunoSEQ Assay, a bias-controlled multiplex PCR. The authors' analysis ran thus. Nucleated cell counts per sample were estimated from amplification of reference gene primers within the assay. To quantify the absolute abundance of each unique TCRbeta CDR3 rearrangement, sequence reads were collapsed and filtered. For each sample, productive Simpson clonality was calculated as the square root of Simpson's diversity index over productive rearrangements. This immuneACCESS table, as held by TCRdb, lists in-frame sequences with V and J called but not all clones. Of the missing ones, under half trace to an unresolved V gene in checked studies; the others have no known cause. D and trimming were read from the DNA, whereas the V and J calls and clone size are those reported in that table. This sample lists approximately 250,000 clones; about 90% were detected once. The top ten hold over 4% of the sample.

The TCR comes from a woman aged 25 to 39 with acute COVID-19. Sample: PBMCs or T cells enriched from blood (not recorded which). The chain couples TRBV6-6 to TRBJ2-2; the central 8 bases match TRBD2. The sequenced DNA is TGTGCCAGCAGTTACTTAGCGGGAACCGGGGAGCTGTTTTTT. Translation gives CASSYLAGTGELFF.